This TCR beta chain was captured in a study of blood T cell repertoires in COVID-19. The assay was immunoSEQ multiplex PCR, and TCRdb's table has in-frame clones only and misses some. Of roughly 430,000 clones in the sample, approximately 91% were seen once. After removal of 5 bases from V and 0 bases from J, the junction contained 14 bases not matched to a gene. In germline, CDR1 is MDHEN, CDR2 SYDVKM. The CDR3 is made up of 18 amino acids. Cohort assignment relied on participant-reported clinical history. The clonotype comes from a woman aged 18-35 years who had been exposed to COVID-19. Sequencing input: PBMCs or T cells enriched from blood (not recorded which). The chain links TRBV28 to TRBJ2-3, with 7 nucleotides matching TRBD1. The CDR3 DNA follows: TGTGCCAGCAGTCCCTGGACAGGCGTTTCGACTAGCACAGATACGCAGTATTTT. It yields the protein CASSPWTGVSTSTDTQYF.